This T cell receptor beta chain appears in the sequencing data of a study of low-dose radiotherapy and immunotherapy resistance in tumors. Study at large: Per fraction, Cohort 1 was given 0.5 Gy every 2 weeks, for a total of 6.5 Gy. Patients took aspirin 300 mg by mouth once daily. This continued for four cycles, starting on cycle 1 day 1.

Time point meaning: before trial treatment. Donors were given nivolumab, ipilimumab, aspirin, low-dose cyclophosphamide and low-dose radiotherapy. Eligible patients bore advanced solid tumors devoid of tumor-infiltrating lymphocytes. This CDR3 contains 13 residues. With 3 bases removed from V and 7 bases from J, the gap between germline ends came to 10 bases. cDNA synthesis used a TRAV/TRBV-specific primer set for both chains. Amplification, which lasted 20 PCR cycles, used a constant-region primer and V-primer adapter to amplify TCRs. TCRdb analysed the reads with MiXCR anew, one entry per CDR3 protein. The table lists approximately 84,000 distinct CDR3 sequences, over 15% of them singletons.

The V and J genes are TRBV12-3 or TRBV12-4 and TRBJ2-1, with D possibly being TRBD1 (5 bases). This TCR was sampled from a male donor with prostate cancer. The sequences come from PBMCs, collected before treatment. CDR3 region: CASSLATANEQFF. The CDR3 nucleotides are TGTGCCAGCAGTTTGGCGACAGCAAATGAGCAGTTCTTC.